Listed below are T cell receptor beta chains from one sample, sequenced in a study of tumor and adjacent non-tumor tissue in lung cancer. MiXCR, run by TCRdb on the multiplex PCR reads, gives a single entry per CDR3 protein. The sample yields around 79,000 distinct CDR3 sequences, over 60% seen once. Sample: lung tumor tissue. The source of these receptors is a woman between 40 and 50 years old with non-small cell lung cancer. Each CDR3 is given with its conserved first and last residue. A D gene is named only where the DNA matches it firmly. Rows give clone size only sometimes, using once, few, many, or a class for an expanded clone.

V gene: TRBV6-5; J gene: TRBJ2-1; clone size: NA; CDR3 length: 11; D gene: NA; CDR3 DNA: TGTGCCAGGAGTAGACGTCACAAGCAGTTCTTC; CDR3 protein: CARSRRHKQFF
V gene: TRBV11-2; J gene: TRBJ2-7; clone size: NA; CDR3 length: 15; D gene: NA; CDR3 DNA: TGTGCCACCAGCCTAGATCCCCAGAGGTCCTACGAGCATTACTTC; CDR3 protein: CATSLDPQRSYEHYF
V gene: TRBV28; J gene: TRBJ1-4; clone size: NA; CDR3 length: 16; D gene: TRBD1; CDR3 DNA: TGTGCCAGCAGTTTGAACAGGGGGCCGATTAATGAAAAACTGCTTTTC; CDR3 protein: CASSLNRGPINEKLLF
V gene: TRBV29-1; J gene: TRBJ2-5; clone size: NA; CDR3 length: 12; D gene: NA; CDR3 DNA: TGTAGAGTTGATGAACAACTCGGGACCCAGTACTTC; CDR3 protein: CRVDEQLGTQYF
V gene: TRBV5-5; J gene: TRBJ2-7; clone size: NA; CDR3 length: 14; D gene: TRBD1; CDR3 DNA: TGTGCCGGCGGCGATTACAGGGGGCCCGACAAGCAGTACTTC; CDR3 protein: CAGGDYRGPDKQYF
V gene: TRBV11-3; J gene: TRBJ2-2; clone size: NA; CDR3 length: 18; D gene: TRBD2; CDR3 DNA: TGTGCCAGCAGCTTAGAATCTACCAGCGGGGGATTTACCGGGGAGCTGTTATTT; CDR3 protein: CASSLESTSGGFTGELLF
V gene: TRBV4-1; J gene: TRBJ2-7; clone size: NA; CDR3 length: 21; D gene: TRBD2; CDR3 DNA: TGCACCAGCAGCCAAGCAGATACGGGGGGGAAAGGGTATATCCGACCTTACGAGCAGTACTTC; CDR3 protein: CTSSQADTGGKGYIRPYEQYF
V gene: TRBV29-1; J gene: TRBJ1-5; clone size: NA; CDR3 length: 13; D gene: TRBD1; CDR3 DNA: TGCAGCGTTGTGTCAGGGGGCAATCAGACTCAGCATTTT; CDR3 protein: CSVVSGGNQTQHF
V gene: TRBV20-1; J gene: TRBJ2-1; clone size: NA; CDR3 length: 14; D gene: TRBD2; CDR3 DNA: TGCAGTGCCGGGGGGGGCCGATCCTACAATGAGCAGTCCTTC; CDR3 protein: CSAGGGRSYNEQSF
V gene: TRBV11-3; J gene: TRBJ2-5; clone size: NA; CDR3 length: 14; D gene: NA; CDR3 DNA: TGTGCCAGCAGCTTGGGTGGAGGAAGGAAGACTCAGTACTTC; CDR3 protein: CASSLGGGRKTQYF
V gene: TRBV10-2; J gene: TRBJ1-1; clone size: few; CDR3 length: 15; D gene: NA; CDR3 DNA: TGCACCAGTAGTGACTTTCGGGATATGAACACTGAAGCTTTCTTT; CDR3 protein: CTSSDFRDMNTEAFF
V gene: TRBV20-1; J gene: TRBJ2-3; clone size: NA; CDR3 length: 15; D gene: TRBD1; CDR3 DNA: TGCAGTGCTATAGGGACAGGGAGCACCACAGATACGCAGTATTTT; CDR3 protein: CSAIGTGSTTDTQYF
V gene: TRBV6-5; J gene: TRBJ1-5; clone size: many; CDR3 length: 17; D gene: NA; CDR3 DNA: TGTGCCAGCAGCACCTCCCGGCCGGGGACACCTCCGAGGCCCCAGCATTTT; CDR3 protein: CASSTSRPGTPPRPQHF
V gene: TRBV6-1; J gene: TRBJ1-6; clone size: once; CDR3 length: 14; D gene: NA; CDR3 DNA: TGTGCCAGCAGGGGGGAGGGAATGAATTCACTCCTCCACTTT; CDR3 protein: CASRGEGMNSLLHF
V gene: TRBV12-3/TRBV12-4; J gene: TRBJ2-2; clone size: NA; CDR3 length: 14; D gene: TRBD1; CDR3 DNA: TGTGCCAGCATCGGGGACAGGGTCACCGGGGAGCTGATTTTT; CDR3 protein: CASIGDRVTGELIF
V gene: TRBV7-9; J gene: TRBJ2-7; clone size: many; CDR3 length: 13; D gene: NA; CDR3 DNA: TGTGCCAGCAGCTTAGAGGATGCCCGCGAGCAGTACTTC; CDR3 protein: CASSLEDAREQYF
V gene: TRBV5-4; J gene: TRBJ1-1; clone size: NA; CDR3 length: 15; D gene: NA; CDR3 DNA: TGTGTCAGCAGCGGACGTTTAGAGGGCGACACTGAGGCTTTCTTT; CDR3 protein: CVSSGRLEGDTEAFF
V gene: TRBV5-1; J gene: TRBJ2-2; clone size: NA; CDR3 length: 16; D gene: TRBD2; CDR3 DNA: TGCGCCAGCAGTCGCCTGACTAGCGGGACAGCCGGGAAGCTGTTTTTT; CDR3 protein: CASSRLTSGTAGKLFF
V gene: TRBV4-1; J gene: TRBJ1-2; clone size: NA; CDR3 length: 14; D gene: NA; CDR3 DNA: TGCGCCAGCAGCCAGGTCAGGGAATTAGGCGACTACATCTTC; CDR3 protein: CASSQVRELGDYIF
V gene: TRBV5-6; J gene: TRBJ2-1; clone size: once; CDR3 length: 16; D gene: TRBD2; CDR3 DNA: TGTACCAGCAGCTTCAAGTCTCTAGCGGGGGGTGATGAGCAGTTCTTC; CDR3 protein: CTSSFKSLAGGDEQFF
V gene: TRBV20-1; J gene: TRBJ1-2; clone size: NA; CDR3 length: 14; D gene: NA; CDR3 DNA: TGCAGTATCCGTGGGGAAGCGTTCTCTTATGGCTACACCTTC; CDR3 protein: CSIRGEAFSYGYTF
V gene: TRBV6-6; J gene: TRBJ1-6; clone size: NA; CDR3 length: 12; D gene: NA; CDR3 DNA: TGTGCCAGCAGACAGGGAGGTTCACCCATCCACTTT; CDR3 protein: CASRQGGSPIHF
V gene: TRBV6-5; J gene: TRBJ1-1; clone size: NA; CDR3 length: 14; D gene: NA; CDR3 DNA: TGTAACAGTAGCAGCCTGGGACGGGACACTGAAGCTTTCTTT; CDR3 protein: CNSSSLGRDTEAFF
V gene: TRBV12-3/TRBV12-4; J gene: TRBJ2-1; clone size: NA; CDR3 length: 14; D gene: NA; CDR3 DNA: TGTGGCACCCTGAGAGGAGGTTCCTACAATGAGCAGTTCTTC; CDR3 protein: CGTLRGGSYNEQFF
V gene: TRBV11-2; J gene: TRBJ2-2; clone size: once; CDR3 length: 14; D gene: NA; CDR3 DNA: TGTGCCAGCAGCCCATTGAGGGGCACCCGGGAGCTATTTTTT; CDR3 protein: CASSPLRGTRELFF
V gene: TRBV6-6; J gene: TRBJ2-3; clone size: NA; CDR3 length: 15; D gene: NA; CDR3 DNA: TGTAGCAGCAGTTACGGAAGGGGGGAGACAGATACGCGGTATTTT; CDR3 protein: CSSSYGRGETDTRYF
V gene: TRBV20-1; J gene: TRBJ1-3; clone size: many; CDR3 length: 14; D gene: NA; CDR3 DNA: TGCAGTGCTAGAATCCAACAGCCTGGAAACACCATATATTTT; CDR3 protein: CSARIQQPGNTIYF
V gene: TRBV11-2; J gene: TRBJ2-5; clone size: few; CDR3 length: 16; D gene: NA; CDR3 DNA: TGTGCCAGCAGCTTAATTGGGCGGAGAGCCCAAGGGACCCAGTACTTC; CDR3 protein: CASSLIGRRAQGTQYF
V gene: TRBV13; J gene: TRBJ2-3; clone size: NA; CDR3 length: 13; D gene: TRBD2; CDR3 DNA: TGTGCTACCGGGAGGGCAAGCACAGATACGAAGTATTTT; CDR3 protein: CATGRASTDTKYF
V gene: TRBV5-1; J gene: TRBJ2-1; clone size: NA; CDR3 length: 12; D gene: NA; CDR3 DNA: TGCGCCAGCAACGGCGGTCCCCATGAGCTGTTCTTC; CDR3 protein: CASNGGPHELFF
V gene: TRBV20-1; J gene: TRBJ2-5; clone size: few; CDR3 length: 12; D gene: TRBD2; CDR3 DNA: TGCAGTGCTCTCAAGCGGGAAGGGACCCAGTACTTC; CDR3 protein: CSALKREGTQYF
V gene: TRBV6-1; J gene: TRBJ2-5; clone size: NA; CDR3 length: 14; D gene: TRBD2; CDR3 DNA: TGTGCCAGCAGTGCCGGGACTAGCGTGGGCCGTCAATACTTC; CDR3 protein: CASSAGTSVGRQYF
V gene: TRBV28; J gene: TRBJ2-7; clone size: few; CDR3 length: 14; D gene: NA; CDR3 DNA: TGTGCCAGCAGTTTACCACTTCCGTTTGGCGAGCAGTACTTC; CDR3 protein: CASSLPLPFGEQYF
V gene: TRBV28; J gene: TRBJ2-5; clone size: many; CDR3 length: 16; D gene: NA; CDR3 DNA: TGTGCCAGCAGTCCCTCGAGCGGACCGTACCAAGAGACCCAGTACTTC; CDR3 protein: CASSPSSGPYQETQYF
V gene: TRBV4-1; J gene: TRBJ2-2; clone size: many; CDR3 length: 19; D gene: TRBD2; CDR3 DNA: TGCGCCAGCAGCCATCAGACTAGCGGGGACTATCTGGGGCCCGGGGAGCTGTTTTTT; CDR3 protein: CASSHQTSGDYLGPGELFF
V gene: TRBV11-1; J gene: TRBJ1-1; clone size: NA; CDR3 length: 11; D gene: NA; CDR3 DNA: TGTACCAGCAGATCGAACACTGAAGCTTTCTTT; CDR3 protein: CTSRSNTEAFF
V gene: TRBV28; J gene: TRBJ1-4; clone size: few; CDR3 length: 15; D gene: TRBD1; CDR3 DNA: TGTGCCAGCAGTTCAGGACAGGGGGCTAATGAGAAACTGTTTTTT; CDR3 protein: CASSSGQGANEKLFF
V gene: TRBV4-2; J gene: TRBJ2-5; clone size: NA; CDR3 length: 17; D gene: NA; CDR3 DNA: TGTGCCAACAGCCAAAGGGCGGTACGGGGAGAGGCAGAGACCCAATACTTC; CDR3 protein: CANSQRAVRGEAETQYF
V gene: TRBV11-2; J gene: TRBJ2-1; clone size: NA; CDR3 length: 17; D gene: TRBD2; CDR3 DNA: TGTGCCAGCAGCTTTCGGGCGACTAGCGGGTGTGTCAATGAACGGTTCTTC; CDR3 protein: CASSFRATSGCVNERFF
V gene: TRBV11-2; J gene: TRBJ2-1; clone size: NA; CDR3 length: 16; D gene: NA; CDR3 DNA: TGTGCCAGCAGCAAGGCACTAGTTGCACTGTACAATGAACAGTTCTTC; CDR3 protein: CASSKALVALYNEQFF